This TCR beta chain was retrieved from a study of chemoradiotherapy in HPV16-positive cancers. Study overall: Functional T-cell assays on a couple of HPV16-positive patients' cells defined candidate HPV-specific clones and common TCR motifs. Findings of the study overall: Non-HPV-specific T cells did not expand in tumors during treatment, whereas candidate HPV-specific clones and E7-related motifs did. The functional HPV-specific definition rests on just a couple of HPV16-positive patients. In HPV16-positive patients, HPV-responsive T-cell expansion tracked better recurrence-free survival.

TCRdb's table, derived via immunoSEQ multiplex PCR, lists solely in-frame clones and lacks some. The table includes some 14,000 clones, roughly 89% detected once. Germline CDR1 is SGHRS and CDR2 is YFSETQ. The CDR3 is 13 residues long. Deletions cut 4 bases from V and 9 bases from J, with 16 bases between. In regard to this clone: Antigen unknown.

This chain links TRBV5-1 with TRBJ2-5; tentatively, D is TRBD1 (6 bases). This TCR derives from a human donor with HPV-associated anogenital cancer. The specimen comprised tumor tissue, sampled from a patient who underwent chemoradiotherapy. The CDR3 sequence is CASSPDSRAAQYF. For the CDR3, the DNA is TGCGCCAGCAGCCCGGACAGCCGCGCGGCCCAGTACTTC.